These T cell receptor beta chains were read from a single sample in a study of beta chain features in type 1 diabetes. The method was immunoSEQ multiplex PCR; TCRdb's version includes in-frame clones alone and lacks a portion of them. Altogether hundreds of thousands of clones are present, approximately 30% being singletons, with the ten largest covering 0.05% to 0.065%. The sequenced sample was naive CD4+ T cells from blood. The receptors shown here come from a man aged 18 to 30 in good health. Both conserved end residues are part of each CDR3. Each record gives: D gene, clone size, J gene, V gene, CDR3 protein, CDR3 DNA. A D gene is named only where the DNA matches it firmly. Only some rows state a clone size, as once, few, many or a class for expanded clones.

>TRBD2|NA|TRBJ2-5|TRBV10-3
CAISESLAGVETQYF
TGTGCCATCAGTGAGTCACTAGCGGGAGTTGAGACCCAGTACTTC
>TRBD1|few|TRBJ2-7|TRBV29-1
CSVSGQPYEQYF
TGCAGCGTCTCGGGACAGCCGTACGAGCAGTACTTC
>NA|NA|TRBJ2-4|TRBV27
CASSFTGGKNIQYF
TGTGCCAGCAGTTTCACCGGCGGCAAAAACATTCAGTACTTC
>NA|few|TRBJ2-7|TRBV29-1
CSVVLNPGSSYEQYF
TGCAGCGTTGTTCTTAACCCCGGGAGTAGCTACGAGCAGTACTTC
>TRBD1|few|TRBJ2-6|TRBV28
CASHRGSGANVLTF
TGTGCCAGCCACAGGGGTTCTGGGGCCAACGTCCTGACTTTC
>NA|few|TRBJ2-7|TRBV25-1
CASSGADRGNYEQYF
TGTGCCAGCAGTGGAGCGGACAGAGGAAATTACGAGCAGTACTTC
>NA|NA|TRBJ1-4|TRBV29-1
CSGSGVNEKLFF
TGCAGCGGGTCAGGGGTTAATGAAAAACTGTTTTTT
>NA|few|TRBJ2-3|TRBV29-1
CSVARTGYTDTQYF
TGCAGCGTTGCGAGGACTGGCTACACAGATACGCAGTATTTT
>TRBD1|NA|TRBJ2-4|TRBV2
CASSEYLQGSKNIQYF
TGTGCCAGCAGTGAATATCTACAGGGGAGCAAAAACATTCAGTACTTC
>NA|NA|TRBJ2-5|TRBV29-1
CSVKTSDGEGQETQYF
TGCAGCGTAAAGACTTCGGACGGAGAGGGACAAGAGACCCAGTACTTC
>NA|few|TRBJ2-1|TRBV14
CASSLSFGSTGSEQFF
TGTGCCAGCAGCCTCTCATTCGGCTCCACGGGGAGTGAGCAGTTCTTC
>NA|NA|TRBJ2-5|TRBV14
CASSQARGQTQYF
TGTGCCAGCAGCCAAGCACGGGGCCAGACCCAGTACTTC
>NA|few|TRBJ2-7|TRBV30
CAWSDEPYEQYF
TGTGCCTGGTCCGACGAGCCCTACGAGCAGTACTTC
>NA|NA|TRBJ2-5|TRBV5-1
CASSFVGEETQYF
TGCGCCAGCAGCTTTGTTGGAGAAGAGACCCAGTACTTC
>NA|NA|TRBJ1-1|TRBV7-8
CASSRGGVTEAFF
TGTGCCAGCAGCCGGGGAGGGGTCACTGAAGCTTTCTTT
>NA|NA|TRBJ2-4|TRBV30
CAWIPGLAKNIQYF
TGTGCCTGGATCCCTGGTTTAGCCAAAAACATTCAGTACTTC
>NA|NA|TRBJ2-2|TRBV7-9
CASSIVDTGELFF
TGTGCCAGCAGCATAGTGGACACCGGGGAGCTGTTTTTT
>NA|NA|TRBJ1-1|TRBV30
CAWRIQLNTEAFF
TGTGCCTGGAGGATACAGCTGAACACTGAAGCTTTCTTT
>NA|NA|TRBJ2-5|TRBV25-1
CASSELGGSSRETQYF
TGTGCCAGCAGTGAATTAGGAGGGTCCAGCCGCGAGACCCAGTACTTC
>TRBD2|NA|TRBJ2-2|TRBV29-1
CSVGGTSGSNTGELFF
TGCAGCGTTGGAGGGACTAGCGGATCGAACACCGGGGAGCTGTTTTTT
>NA|NA|TRBJ1-2|TRBV4-3
CASSQVQSYGYTF
TGCGCCAGCAGCCAAGTACAGTCCTATGGCTACACCTTC
>NA|NA|TRBJ2-7|TRBV6-5
CASRDRISTAYEQYF
TGTGCCAGCAGGGACCGGATTTCTACCGCCTACGAGCAGTACTTC